One and the same sample provided the 5 T cell receptor beta chains below, sequenced in a study of blood T cells in healthy people across ages. A second PCR of 7 to 11 cycles used a sample-barcoded 5' primer and a J-beta primer mix. TCRdb itself ran the 5' RACE reads through MiXCR, one entry per CDR3 protein. Here the sample spans roughly 930,000 distinct CDR3 sequences, 45% to 50% being singletons. Sample: blood. The receptors stem from a man aged 25-45 years in good health.

In its sample, this clonotype was seen a few times. The rearrangement uses TRBV2 and TRBJ1-2; 9 bases line up with TRBD1. V lost 3 bases, J lost 4 bases, and 9 bases stayed unmatched. The CDR3 is made up of 16 amino acids. CDR1 is SNHLY and CDR2 is FYNNEI in the germline V gene. CDR3 sequence reads: CASSDRGTGQSYGYTF. The DNA of the CDR3 is TGTGCCAGCAGTGACAGGGGGACAGGGCAAAGCTATGGCTACACCTTC. Looking up the rest from reference TRBV2 and TRBJ1-2 gives the full variable domain: EPEVTQTPSHQVTQMGQEVILRCVPISNHLYFYWYRQILGQKVEFLVSFYNNEISEKSEIFDDQFSVERPDGSNFTLKIRSTKLEDSAMYFCASSDRGTGQSYGYTFGSGTRLTVV.

The chain combines TRBV28 with TRBJ2-7; 7 bases agree with TRBD2. Germline trimming cut 2 bases from V and 3 bases from J; bases unmatched to any gene: 7. The CDR3 has 15 amino acids. Germline loops: CDR1 MDHEN, CDR2 SYDVKM. The CDR3 region has the DNA TGTGCCAGCAGTTTACTCTCCGCTAGCGGCTACGAGCAGTACTTC. Translation: CASSLLSASGYEQYF.

The chain links TRBV30 to TRBJ2-2, with 8 bases fitting TRBD1. After removal of 4 bases from V and 3 bases from J, the junction contained 4 bases not matched to a gene. CDR3 size: 14 residues. Per the germline V gene, CDR1 is GTSNPN and CDR2 is SVGIG (reference sequence). CDR3: CAWIRQGYTGELFF. CDR3 bases: TGTGCCTGGATCAGACAGGGGTACACCGGGGAGCTGTTTTTT.

A few counts support this clonotype. CDR3 amino acids: CASTQIRTSYNSPLHF. In DNA, the CDR3 is TGTGCCAGCACCCAAATACGGACATCTTATAATTCACCCCTCCACTTT. The gene calls are TRBV27 and TRBJ1-6, with D tentatively TRBD1 (5 bases). CDR3 length: 16 amino acids. The germline V and J ends were trimmed by 7 bases and 4 bases, with 17 bases remaining between them. Germline CDR1 is MNHEY and CDR2 is SMNVEV (reference sequence).

The rearrangement uses TRBV29-1 and TRBJ1-1; no firm D call. Between the trimmed V and J ends, which lost 2 bases and 7 bases, there was a span of 11 bases. The CDR3 contains 12 residues. Germline lookup yields CDR1 SQVTM and CDR2 ANQGSEA. The CDR3 nucleotides are TGCAGCGTTGAAAATTTGGACCTTGAAGCTTTCTTT. Encoded protein: CSVENLDLEAFF.